Below, 20 T cell receptor beta chains from the same sample are listed, as sequenced in a study of T cell responses to AZD1222 COVID-19 vaccine. Profiled with immunoSEQ multiplex PCR; TCRdb holds only in-frame clones, not every one. The sample records almost 80,000 clones, about nine tenths being singletons. The starting material was peripheral blood, obtained on day 0 of AZD1222 vaccination. All receptors derive from an adult in good health.

As concerns this clone: One end of the junction does not line up with germline, which may come from a read error. V is TRBV5-1 and J is TRBJ1-4, with D hard to call. The CDR3 contains 14 residues. Per germline, CDR1 SGHRS and CDR2 YFSETQ. The CDR3 region is CASSLDGGGEKLFF. The DNA for the CDR3 is TGCGCCAGCAGTTTGGACGGTGGAGGAGAAAAACTGTTTTTT.

The chain combines TRBV5-1 with TRBJ1-1; TRBD1 matches 7 bases. Germline V CDR1 and CDR2: SGHRS, YFSETQ. J lost 2 bases, V lost 0 bases, and 1 base had no gene match. This CDR3 spans 14 amino acids. As DNA, the CDR3 is TGCGCCAGCAGCTTGGACAGGGGCAACACTGAAGCTTTCTTT. Protein: CASSLDRGNTEAFF.

The chain combines TRBV24-1 with TRBJ2-7, with D unclear. V dropped 7 bases and J dropped 0 bases, with 9 bases sitting between them. This CDR3 has 13 amino acids. The germline gives CDR1 KGHDR, CDR2 SFDVKD. CDR3 sequence reads: CATSQSNSYEQYF. Here the CDR3 DNA reads TGTGCCACCAGCCAAAGCAACTCCTACGAGCAGTACTTC.

This clone occurred a few times. V gene TRBV27 combines with J gene TRBJ1-5; the D gene is possibly TRBD1 (5 bases). This CDR3 has 16 residues. Germline V lookup: CDR1 MNHEY, CDR2 SMNVEV (reference sequence). The V and J ends lost 0 bases and 4 bases respectively, with 13 bases between them. DNA for the CDR3: TGTGCCAGCAGTTTATCGTTTTCAGGGATAAATCAGCCCCAGCATTTT. Protein product: CASSLSFSGINQPQHF.

The chain combines TRBV27 with TRBJ1-5; D gene uncertain. The CDR3 runs to 15 residues. The germline V gene has CDR1 MNHEY and CDR2 SMNVEV (reference sequence). Deletions cut 3 bases from V and 2 bases from J, with 11 bases between. The CDR3: CASSLTYRGNQPQHF. The CDR3 nucleotides are TGTGCCAGCAGTTTGACTTATCGCGGCAATCAGCCCCAGCATTTT.

This clone was seen more than once but under ten times. V is TRBV27 and J is TRBJ1-6; TRBD1 agrees at 7 bases. The CDR3 has 16 residues. Trimming cost V 3 bases and J 11 bases; bases outside gene matches: 13. Germline CDR1 is MNHEY and CDR2 is SMNVEV (reference sequence). The CDR3 DNA follows: TGTGCCAGCAGTTTGACAGGGTCGACAAACAGAGCACCCCTCCACTTT. Its translation is CASSLTGSTNRAPLHF.

CDR3 sequence reads: CASSTRTSGNSYEQYF. The CDR3 nucleotides are TGTGCCAGCAGCACCCGGACTAGCGGGAACTCCTACGAGCAGTACTTC. This chain joins TRBV5-4 and TRBJ2-7, with 12 bases fitting TRBD2. This CDR3 region has 16 residues. CDR1 is SGHNT, CDR2 YYREEE, per germline (reference sequence). J was trimmed by 0 bases and V by 4 bases; bases with no gene match: 5.

The chain recombines TRBV6-5 with TRBJ2-6; perhaps TRBD1 as D (5 bases). V lost 9 bases and J 0 bases, leaving 12 bases between the germline ends. CDR1 is MNHEY, CDR2 SVGAGI, per germline. This CDR3 region has 15 residues. The CDR3 bases are TGTGCCAGTGATTGGGGCATCTCTGGGGCCAACGTCCTGACTTTC. Translated: CASDWGISGANVLTF.

This chain joins TRBV5-1 and TRBJ2-3, with 10 bases identical to TRBD2. CDR1 is SGHRS, CDR2 YFSETQ, per germline. The CDR3 is 16 amino acids. Trimming removed 0 bases from V and 5 bases from J; junction bases left unmatched: 6. This CDR3 reads CASSLVSSGGLDTQYF. The CDR3 DNA sequence: TGCGCCAGCAGCTTGGTTTCTAGCGGGGGTTTAGATACGCAGTATTTT.

The chain links TRBV5-6 to TRBJ2-5; TRBD2 aligns across 7 bases. Germline CDR1 SGHDT, CDR2 YYEEEE. Trimming at V came to 2 bases and at J to 2 bases, leaving 15 bases not matched to a gene. This CDR3 has 18 amino acids. The CDR3 nucleotides are TGTGCCAGCAGCTTCCGGCGGCAGGGAGGGGTCGGGCAAGAGACCCAGTACTTC. This codes for CASSFRRQGGVGQETQYF.

This chain links TRBV29-1 with TRBJ1-2; TRBD1 agrees at 7 bases. The CDR3 loop spans 14 amino acids. CDR1 is SQVTM and CDR2 is ANQGSEA in the germline V gene. After removal of 6 bases from V and 4 bases from J, the junction contained 11 bases not matched to a gene. The CDR3 sequence: CSVPTPGQLYGYTF. CDR3 DNA sequence: TGCAGCGTCCCTACGCCGGGACAGCTCTATGGCTACACCTTC.

The chain couples TRBV18 to TRBJ1-2; no firm D call. Deletions cut 2 bases from V and 4 bases from J, with 11 bases between. Germline V gene sequence: CDR1 KGHSH, CDR2 LQKENI. The CDR3 has 14 amino acids. In nucleotides, the CDR3 is TGTGCCAGCTCACCATCAGGTGACGGCTATGGCTACACCTTC. As protein: CASSPSGDGYGYTF.

This clone was recorded only once. The genes are TRBV6-2 or TRBV6-3 and TRBJ1-1; D call uncertain. The V gene lost 2 bases and the J gene lost 0 bases, with 7 bases spanning the gap. Germline V gene data show CDR1 as MNHEY and CDR2 as SVGEGT. CDR3 size: 14 residues. CDR3 DNA: TGTGCCAGCAGTTACCAGCCCTTGAACACTGAAGCTTTCTTT. It yields the protein CASSYQPLNTEAFF.

The chain has TRBV12-3 or TRBV12-4 and TRBJ1-3, with a weak D call TRBD1 (6 bases). The CDR3 loop spans 13 amino acids. V lost 8 bases to trimming and J lost 4 bases, with 12 bases between them. This chain's CDR3 is CASRGQNGNTIYF. CDR3 DNA sequence: TGTGCCAGCCGGGGGCAGAACGGAAACACCATATATTTT.

The chain recombines TRBV4-2 with TRBJ1-2; weak D call: TRBD1 (6 bases). The CDR3 sequence is 15 residues long. The ends were cut back, 5 bases at V and 8 bases at J, with 21 bases in the middle. Per the germline V gene, CDR1 is LGHNA and CDR2 is YNFKEQ. This CDR3 reads CASSTYGPGAEGYTF. The CDR3, as DNA: TGTGCCAGCAGCACCTACGGGCCGGGGGCGGAGGGCTACACCTTC.

A single count supports this clone. V gene TRBV19 combines with J gene TRBJ2-1, with 9 bases fitting TRBD1. The germline gives CDR1 LNHDA, CDR2 SQIVND (reference sequence). This CDR3 contains 14 residues. V was clipped by 6 bases and J by 5 bases; unmatched bases: 5. The CDR3 spells CASRTTGGNNEQFF. The CDR3, as DNA: TGTGCCAGTAGAACGACAGGGGGGAACAATGAGCAGTTCTTC.

This chain links TRBV4-1 with TRBJ1-1, with D perhaps TRBD1 (5 bases). This CDR3 comprises 15 residues. The ends were cut back, 0 bases at V and 5 bases at J, with 13 bases in the middle. The germline gives CDR1 MGHRA, CDR2 YSYEKL. The CDR3 spells CASSQDEGPGTEAFF. The CDR3 bases are TGCGCCAGCAGCCAAGATGAGGGGCCTGGGACTGAAGCTTTCTTT.

The genes are TRBV29-1 and TRBJ2-7, with TRBD1 matching over 9 bases. This CDR3 contains 16 residues. CDR1 is SQVTM, CDR2 ANQGSEA, per germline. The trim removed 0 bases at V and 3 bases at J, leaving 9 bases unmatched. CDR3 nucleotide sequence: TGCAGCGTTGAAGATCTCACCGGGACAGGGATCTACGAGCAGTACTTC. Translation: CSVEDLTGTGIYEQYF.

The rearrangement links TRBV7-9 to TRBJ1-3, with a tentative D call TRBD1 (5 bases). The CDR3 totals 14 residues. V was cut by 5 bases and J by 0 bases, with 8 bases left in between. CDR1 and CDR2 from the germline V gene are SEHNR and FQNEAQ (reference sequence). The CDR3: CASSAGTSGNTIYF. The DNA of the CDR3 is TGTGCCAGCAGCGCAGGGACCTCTGGAAACACCATATATTTT.

This chain uses TRBV28 with TRBJ2-1; maybe TRBD1 (6 bases). V was cut by 8 bases and J by 1 base, with 24 bases left in between. This CDR3 is 18 amino acids long. CDR1 and CDR2 from the germline V gene are MDHEN and SYDVKM. The DNA for the CDR3 is TGTGCCAGCTTGGGGCATTGGGGGCCCGGATCATCCTACAATGAGCAGTTCTTC. Protein: CASLGHWGPGSSYNEQFF.